Below are 8 T cell receptor beta chains sequenced from a single sample in a study of cytomegalovirus exposure and HLA in healthy donors. The repertoire was sequenced with immunoSEQ multiplex PCR; TCRdb's copy has only in-frame clones and lacks some. The sample carries around 140,000 clones, roughly 89% recorded once. Input material: PBMCs. These receptors all stem from a woman younger than 30 in good health and CMV-seronegative.

J is TRBJ1-2 and V is TRBV7-9; D possibly corresponds to TRBD1 (6 bases). The ends were cut back, 5 bases at V and 6 bases at J, with 22 bases in the middle. This CDR3 has 16 residues. In germline, CDR1 is SEHNR, CDR2 FQNEAQ (reference sequence). CDR3 in DNA: TGTGCCAGCAGCCTCCTGAACCGGGACGGGGACAATGGCTACACCTTC. It is translated as CASSLLNRDGDNGYTF.

The chain carries TRBV18 and TRBJ1-1; 10 nucleotides align to TRBD1. The germline CDR1 and CDR2 sequences are KGHSH and LQKENI. Trimming took 5 bases from V and 4 from J; bases not matched to a gene: 10. The CDR3 loop spans 16 amino acids. The CDR3 protein is CASSGRQGAGGTEAFF. The CDR3 nucleotides read TGTGCCAGCTCAGGCCGACAGGGGGCGGGAGGCACTGAAGCTTTCTTT.

The chain couples TRBV10-1 to TRBJ2-1, with D maybe TRBD2 (7 bases). V lost 3 bases and J 8 bases, leaving 23 bases between the germline ends. The CDR3 loop spans 17 amino acids. Germline loops: CDR1 WNHNN, CDR2 SYGVQD (reference sequence). The CDR3 region is CASSDSPLVGGPHEQFF. The CDR3 region has the DNA TGCGCCAGCAGTGATTCCCCCCTTGTGGGGGGGCCTCATGAGCAGTTCTTC.

This CDR3 is CSAQSYDTQYF. CDR3 sequence (DNA): TGCAGTGCACAAAGTTACGATACGCAGTATTTT. The chain combines TRBV20-1 with TRBJ2-3; D gene unclear. CDR1 is DFQATT and CDR2 is SNEGSKA in the germline V gene (reference sequence). This CDR3 spans 11 amino acids. V lost 6 bases and J lost 6, with 10 bases in between.

This rearrangement joins TRBV21-1 to TRBJ1-2; the listed D gene, TRBD1, was not tested against the DNA. TRBV21-1 is a listed pseudogene. There are 19 residues in the CDR3. The CDR3 region has the DNA TGTGCCAGCAACTGGGGCCGGAATCGAAAAAAGACGAATGGCTATGGCTACACCTTC. As protein: CASNWGRNRKKTNGYGYTF.

This rearrangement joins TRBV6-1 to TRBJ1-1, with a possible D match to TRBD1 (6 bases). Germline V lookup: CDR1 MNHNS, CDR2 SASEGT. The V end was cut by 4 bases, the J end by 6 bases, with 12 bases between. The CDR3 contains 13 residues. In nucleotides, the CDR3 is TGTGCCAGCAGTGCCACAGGGTACGCTGAAGCTTTCTTT. Its translation: CASSATGYAEAFF.

This rearrangement joins TRBV6-5 to TRBJ1-2; no clear D gene. This CDR3 contains 15 residues. The germline gives CDR1 MNHEY, CDR2 SVGAGI. V gave up 2 bases and J gave up 2 bases, with 12 bases separating them. The DNA for the CDR3 is TGTGCCAGCAGTTACCTCCCATTCCTAAACTATGGCTACACCTTC. This translates into CASSYLPFLNYGYTF.

This chain links TRBV6-1 with TRBJ1-5; 7 positions agree with TRBD1. Unmatched junction bases numbered 5, after V lost 1 base and J lost 5 bases. The germline V gene encodes CDR1 MNHNS and CDR2 SASEGT. The length of the CDR3 is 15 residues. The CDR3 protein is CASSEGRQGDQPQHF. The CDR3 nucleotides are TGTGCCAGCAGTGAAGGACGGCAGGGGGATCAGCCCCAGCATTTT.